This TCR beta chain came from a study of blood T cells in healthy people across ages (dated by TCRdb to about 2015). In the study overall: In model experiments, roughly one uniquely barcoded TCR beta cDNA molecule per two T cells was captured by template switching. The study measured age-related changes in TCR beta repertoire diversity using deep sequencing normalized with unique cDNA molecular identifiers. Four age groups were formed from the donors: young (average approximately 15 years), middle-aged (just under 40), aged (approximately 60) and long-lived (around 82). To avoid experimental bias, donors of different ages were randomly spread across the sequencing lanes. The study analyzed two additional independent replicas of 1 million unique cDNA reads from the same blood draw for two donors, one aged 18 to 30 and one aged 80 or older.

The library relied on 5' RACE. Sequencing took place on an Illumina HiSeq 2500. A second about 7 to 11 cycle PCR used a sample-barcoded 5' primer and a J-beta primer mix. Each TCR beta cDNA molecule received a unique molecular identifier from a template-switch 5' adaptor carrying 12 random nucleotides. Each sample yielded at least 3 million CDR3-containing paired-end reads. First-strand cDNA synthesis was performed from all RNA using the Mint cDNA synthesis kit, with priming by a TRBC-specific oligonucleotide. All cDNA was treated with uracil-DNA glycosylase and then went through a first 18-cycle PCR with the universal primers M1SS and BC2_uni_R. The authors processed their data as follows. For normalization, 1 million high-quality reads, each with a distinct molecular identifier, were randomly selected from each sample. Reads with shared molecular identifiers were discarded instead of being binned into consensus sequences. MiTCR, with a Q25 quality threshold and the strictest error-elimination algorithm, was used for CDR3 identification, clonotype clustering and error correction. A nonparametric unseen species model using Euler transformation provided a lower-bound estimate of total TCR beta diversity. TCRdb passed the public sequencing reads through fastp at Q25 and MiXCR, retaining productive beta sequences. A single entry per CDR3 protein holds the most common genes and DNA from its merged rows. TCRdb, not the authors, supplied the V and J calls. This sample gives 550,000 to 750,000 distinct CDR3 sequences in total; over 20% of them show up just once. Jointly, the top ten make up approximately 3.6% of the sample.

Worth noting for this clonotype: The clone's antigen remains unknown. No much larger clone exists at a distance of one base, and base qualities are not known.

The approximately 39 donors, aged 6 to 90 years, were systemically healthy Caucasian individuals from Russia. About 10 milliliters of peripheral blood were collected from each donor into EDTA-treated Vacutainer tubes. Ficoll-Paque density-gradient centrifugation was used to isolate PBMCs, with at least 6.5 million per sample. Total RNA, at least 6 micrograms per sample, was extracted from PBMCs with Trizol reagent. Naive CD45RAhigh/CD27high T cell percentages were measured by flow cytometry on a PBMC aliquot from every donor. Overall study results and their limits: As age increased, observed TCR beta diversity per million T cells dropped in a roughly linear way, and a significant reduction was already evident by age about 40. The percentage of naive T cells measured by flow cytometry correlated strongly with observed TCR beta diversity. The CMV infection status of donors was not known, potentially confounding age-related changes in expanded clonotypes. The long-lived group showed more naive CD4+ T cells, fewer expanded clones and increased TCR diversity than the aged group, suggesting age selection. Total diversity estimates from one million sequenced T cells were considered lower bounds and underestimates. Because profiling used bulk unsorted PBMCs, naive and antigen-experienced compartments could not be compared conclusively.

CDR1 SEHNR and CDR2 FQNEAQ are derived from the germline V gene (reference sequence). V is pared back by 3 bases and J by 8 bases, with 17 bases lying between the germline termini. CDR3 length: 15 amino acids, cysteine to phenylalanine. Only the CDR3 region is kept as DNA, spanning 45 bases read in frame from base 1. This clonotype originated in a man aged 70 or older in good health. The V gene is TRBV7-9 and the J gene is TRBJ2-1, and perhaps TRBD1 as D gene, on 5 matching bases. What was sequenced was blood. In nucleotides, the sequence is TGTGCCAGCAGCTTGGGAAGCATTGTAGGGGATGAGCAGTTCTTC. Translated, it reads CASSLGSIVGDEQFF.